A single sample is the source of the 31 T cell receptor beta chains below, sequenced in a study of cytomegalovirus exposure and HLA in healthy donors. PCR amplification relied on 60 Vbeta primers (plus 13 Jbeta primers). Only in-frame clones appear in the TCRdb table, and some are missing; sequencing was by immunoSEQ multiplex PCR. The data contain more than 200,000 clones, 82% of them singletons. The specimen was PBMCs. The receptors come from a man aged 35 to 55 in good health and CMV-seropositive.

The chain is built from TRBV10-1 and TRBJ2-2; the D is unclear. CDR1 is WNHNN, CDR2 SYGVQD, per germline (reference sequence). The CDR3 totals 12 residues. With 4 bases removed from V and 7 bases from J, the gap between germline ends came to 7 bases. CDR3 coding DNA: TGCGCCAGCAGTGGCGGAAACGGGGAGCTGTTTTTT. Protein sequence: CASSGGNGELFF.

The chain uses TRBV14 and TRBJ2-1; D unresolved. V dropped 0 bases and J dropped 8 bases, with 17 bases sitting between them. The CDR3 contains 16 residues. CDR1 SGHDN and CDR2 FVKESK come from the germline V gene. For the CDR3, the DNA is TGTGCCAGCAGCCAAGATAGATACTCCGGAGTGGATGAGCAGTTCTTC. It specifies CASSQDRYSGVDEQFF.

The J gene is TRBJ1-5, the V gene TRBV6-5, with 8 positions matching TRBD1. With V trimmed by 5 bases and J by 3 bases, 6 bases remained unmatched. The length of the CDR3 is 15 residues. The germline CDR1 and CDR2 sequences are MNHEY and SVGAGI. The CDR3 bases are TGTGCCAGCAGTGCCGACAGGGGCCTCAATCAGCCCCAGCATTTT. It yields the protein CASSADRGLNQPQHF.

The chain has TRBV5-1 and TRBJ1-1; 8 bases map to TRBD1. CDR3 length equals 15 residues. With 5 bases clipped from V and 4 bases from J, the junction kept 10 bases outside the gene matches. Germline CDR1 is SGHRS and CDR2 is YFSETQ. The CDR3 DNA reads TGCGCCAGCAGGTTTTCAGGGGGCGAGAGCACTGAAGCTTTCTTT. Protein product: CASRFSGGESTEAFF.

CDR3 residues: CSASPSDEQFF. CDR3 bases: TGCAGTGCTAGCCCCTCGGATGAGCAGTTCTTC. This sequence joins TRBV20-1 and TRBJ2-1, with D hard to call. Per germline, CDR1 DFQATT and CDR2 SNEGSKA (reference sequence). The CDR3 consists of 11 residues. The germline V and J ends were trimmed by 3 bases and 8 bases, with 8 bases remaining between them.

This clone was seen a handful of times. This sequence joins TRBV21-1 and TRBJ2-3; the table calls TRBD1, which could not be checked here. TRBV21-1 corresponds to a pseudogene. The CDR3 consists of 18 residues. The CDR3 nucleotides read TGTGCCAGCAGCCGTACGGACAGGGATCGGCGAAGCACAGATACGCAGTATTTT. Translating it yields CASSRTDRDRRSTDTQYF.

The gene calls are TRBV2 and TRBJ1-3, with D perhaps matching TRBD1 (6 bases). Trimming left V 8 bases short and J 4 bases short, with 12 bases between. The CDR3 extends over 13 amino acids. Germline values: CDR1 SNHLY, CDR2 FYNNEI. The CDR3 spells CASRVGAGNTIYF. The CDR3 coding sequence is TGTGCCAGCCGAGTGGGGGCCGGAAACACCATATATTTT.

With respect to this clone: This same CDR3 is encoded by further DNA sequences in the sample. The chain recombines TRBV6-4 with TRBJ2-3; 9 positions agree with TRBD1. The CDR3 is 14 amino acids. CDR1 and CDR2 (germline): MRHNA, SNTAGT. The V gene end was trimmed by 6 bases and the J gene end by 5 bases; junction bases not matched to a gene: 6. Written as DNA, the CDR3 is TGTGCCAGCAGCGAACAGGGGGCCGAAGATACGCAGTATTTT. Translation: CASSEQGAEDTQYF.

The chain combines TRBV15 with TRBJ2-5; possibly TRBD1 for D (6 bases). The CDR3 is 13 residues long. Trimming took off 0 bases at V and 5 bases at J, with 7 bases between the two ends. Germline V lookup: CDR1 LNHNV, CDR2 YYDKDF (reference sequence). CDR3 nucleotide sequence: TGTGCCACCAGCAGAGAGGGGGCTGAGACCCAGTACTTC. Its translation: CATSREGAETQYF.

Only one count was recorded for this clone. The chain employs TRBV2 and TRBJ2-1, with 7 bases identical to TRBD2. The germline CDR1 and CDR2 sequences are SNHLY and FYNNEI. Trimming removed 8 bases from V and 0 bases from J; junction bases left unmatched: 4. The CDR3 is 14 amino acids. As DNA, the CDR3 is TGTGCCAGCTCTTGGACTAGCTCCTACAATGAGCAGTTCTTC. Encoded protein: CASSWTSSYNEQFF. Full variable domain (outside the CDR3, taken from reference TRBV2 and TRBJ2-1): EPEVTQTPSHQVTQMGQEVILRCVPISNHLYFYWYRQILGQKVEFLVSFYNNEISEKSEIFDDQFSVERPDGSNFTLKIRSTKLEDSAMYFCASSWTSSYNEQFFGPGTRLTVL.

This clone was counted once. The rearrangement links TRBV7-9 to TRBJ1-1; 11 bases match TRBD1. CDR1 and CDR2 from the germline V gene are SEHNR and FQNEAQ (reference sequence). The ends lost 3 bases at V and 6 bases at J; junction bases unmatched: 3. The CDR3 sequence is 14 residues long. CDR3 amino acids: CASSFGGQGAEAFF. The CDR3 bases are TGTGCCAGCAGCTTTGGGGGACAGGGGGCTGAAGCTTTCTTT.

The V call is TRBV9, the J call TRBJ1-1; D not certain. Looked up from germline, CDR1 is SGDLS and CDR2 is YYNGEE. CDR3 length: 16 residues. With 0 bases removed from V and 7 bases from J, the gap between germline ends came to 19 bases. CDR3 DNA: TGTGCCAGCAGCGTAGGGACGGAGGGCATCAACGGTGAAGCTTTCTTT. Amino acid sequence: CASSVGTEGINGEAFF.

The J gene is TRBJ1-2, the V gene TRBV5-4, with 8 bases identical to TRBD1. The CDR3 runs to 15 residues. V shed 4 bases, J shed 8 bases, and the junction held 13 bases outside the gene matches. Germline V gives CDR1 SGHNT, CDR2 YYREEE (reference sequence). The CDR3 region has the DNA TGTGCCAGCAGCGTAGCGACAGGGGTAGTGCAAGGCTACACCTTC. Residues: CASSVATGVVQGYTF.

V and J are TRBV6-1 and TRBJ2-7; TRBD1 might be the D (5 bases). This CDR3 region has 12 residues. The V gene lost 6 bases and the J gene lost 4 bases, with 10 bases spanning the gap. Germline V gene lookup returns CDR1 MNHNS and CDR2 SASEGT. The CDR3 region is CASRDIPYEQYF. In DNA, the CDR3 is TGTGCCAGCAGGGACATTCCTTACGAGCAGTACTTC.

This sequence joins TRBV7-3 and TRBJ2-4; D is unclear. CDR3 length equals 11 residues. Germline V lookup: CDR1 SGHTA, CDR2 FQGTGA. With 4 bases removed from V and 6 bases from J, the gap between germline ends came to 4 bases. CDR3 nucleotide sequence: TGTGCCAGCAGCTCGGGAAACATTCAGTACTTC. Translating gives CASSSGNIQYF.

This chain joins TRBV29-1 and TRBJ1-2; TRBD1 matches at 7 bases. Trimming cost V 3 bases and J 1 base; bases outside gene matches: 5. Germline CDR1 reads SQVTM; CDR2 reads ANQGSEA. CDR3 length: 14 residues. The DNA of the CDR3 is TGCAGCGTTGAGGCAGGGGGACGTAACTATGGCTACACCTTC. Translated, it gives CSVEAGGRNYGYTF.

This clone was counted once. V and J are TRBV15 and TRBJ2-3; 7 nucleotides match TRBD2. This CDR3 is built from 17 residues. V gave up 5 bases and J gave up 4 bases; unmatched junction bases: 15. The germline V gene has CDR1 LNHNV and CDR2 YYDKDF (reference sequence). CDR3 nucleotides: TGTGCCACCAGCCGAGGAGGGACTACCCGGGAACCAGATACGCAGTATTTT. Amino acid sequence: CATSRGGTTREPDTQYF.

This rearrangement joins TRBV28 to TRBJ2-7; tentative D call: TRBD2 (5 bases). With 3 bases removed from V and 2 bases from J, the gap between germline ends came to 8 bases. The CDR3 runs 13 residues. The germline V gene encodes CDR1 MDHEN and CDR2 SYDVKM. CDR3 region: CASSFRGTYEQYF. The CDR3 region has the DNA TGTGCCAGCAGTTTCCGGGGAACCTACGAGCAGTACTTC. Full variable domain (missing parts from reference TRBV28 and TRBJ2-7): DVKVTQSSRYLVKRTGEKVFLECVQDMDHENMFWYRQDPGLGLRLIYFSYDVKMKEKGDIPEGYSVSREKKERFSLILESASTNQTSMYLCASSFRGTYEQYFGPGTRLTVT.

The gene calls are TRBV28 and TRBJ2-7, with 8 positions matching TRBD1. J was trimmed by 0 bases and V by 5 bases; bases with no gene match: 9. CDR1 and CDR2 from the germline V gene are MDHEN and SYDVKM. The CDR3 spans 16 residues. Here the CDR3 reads CASSSSGTGNSYEQYV. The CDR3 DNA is TGTGCCAGCAGTAGCTCTGGGACAGGCAACTCCTACGAGCAGTACGTC.

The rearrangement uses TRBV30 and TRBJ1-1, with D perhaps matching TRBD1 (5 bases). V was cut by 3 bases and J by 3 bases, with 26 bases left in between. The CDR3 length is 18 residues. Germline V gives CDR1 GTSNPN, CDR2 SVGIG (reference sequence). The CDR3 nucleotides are TGTGCCTGGAGCCTCCCCTGGGTCAGAGTTACGGGGGACACTGAAGCTTTCTTT. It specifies CAWSLPWVRVTGDTEAFF.

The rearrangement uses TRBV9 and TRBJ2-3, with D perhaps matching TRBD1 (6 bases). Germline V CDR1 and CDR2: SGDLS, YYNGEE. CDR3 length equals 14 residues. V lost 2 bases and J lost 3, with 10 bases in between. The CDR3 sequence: CASSVGQHTDTQYF. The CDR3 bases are TGTGCCAGCAGCGTTGGACAGCATACAGATACGCAGTATTTT.

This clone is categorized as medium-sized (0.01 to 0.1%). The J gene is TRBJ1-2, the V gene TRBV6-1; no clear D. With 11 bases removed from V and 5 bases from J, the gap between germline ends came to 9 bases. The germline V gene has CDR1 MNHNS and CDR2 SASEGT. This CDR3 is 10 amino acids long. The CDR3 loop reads CAAQAYGYTF. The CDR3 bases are TGTGCCGCCCAGGCGTATGGCTACACCTTC.

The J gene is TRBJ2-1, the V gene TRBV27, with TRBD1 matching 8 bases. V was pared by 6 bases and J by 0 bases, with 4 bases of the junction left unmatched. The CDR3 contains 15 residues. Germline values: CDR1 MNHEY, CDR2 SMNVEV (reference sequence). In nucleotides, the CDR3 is TGTGCCAGCAGAAGGACAGGGTCCTCCTACAATGAGCAGTTCTTC. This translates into CASRRTGSSYNEQFF.

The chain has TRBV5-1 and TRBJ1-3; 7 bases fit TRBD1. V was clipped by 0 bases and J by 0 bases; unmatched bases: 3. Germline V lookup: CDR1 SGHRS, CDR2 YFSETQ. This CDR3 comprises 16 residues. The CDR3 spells CASSLGQGYSGNTIYF. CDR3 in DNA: TGCGCCAGCAGCTTGGGACAGGGCTACTCTGGAAACACCATATATTTT. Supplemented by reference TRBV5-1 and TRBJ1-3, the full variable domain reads KAGVTQTPRYLIKTRGQQVTLSCSPISGHRSVSWYQQTPGQGLQFLFEYFSETQRNKGNFPGRFSGRQFSNSRSEMNVSTLELGDSALYLCASSLGQGYSGNTIYFGEGSWLTVV.

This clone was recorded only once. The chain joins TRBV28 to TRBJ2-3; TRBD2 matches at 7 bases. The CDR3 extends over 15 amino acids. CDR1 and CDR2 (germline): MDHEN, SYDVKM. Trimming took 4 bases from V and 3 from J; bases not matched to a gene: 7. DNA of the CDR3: TGTGCCAGCAGTTCTGGCGGGGGAGGGACAGATACGCAGTATTTT. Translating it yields CASSSGGGGTDTQYF.

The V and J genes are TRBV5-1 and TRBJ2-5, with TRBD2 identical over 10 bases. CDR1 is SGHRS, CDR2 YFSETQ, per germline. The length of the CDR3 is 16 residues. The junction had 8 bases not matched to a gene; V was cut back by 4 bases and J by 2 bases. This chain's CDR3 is CASSRQGTSEQETQYF. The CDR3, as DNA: TGCGCCAGCAGCCGACAAGGGACTAGCGAGCAAGAGACCCAGTACTTC.

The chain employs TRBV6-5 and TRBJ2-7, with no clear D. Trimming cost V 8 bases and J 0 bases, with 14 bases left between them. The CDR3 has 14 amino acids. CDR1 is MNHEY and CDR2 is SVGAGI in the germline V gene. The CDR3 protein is CASSLGPHSYEQYF. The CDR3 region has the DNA TGTGCCAGCTCCCTTGGGCCCCACTCCTACGAGCAGTACTTC.

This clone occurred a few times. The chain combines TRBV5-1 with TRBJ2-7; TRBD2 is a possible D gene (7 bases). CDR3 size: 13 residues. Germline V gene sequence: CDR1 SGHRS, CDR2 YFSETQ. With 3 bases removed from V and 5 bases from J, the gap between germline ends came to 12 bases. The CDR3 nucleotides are TGCGCCAGCAGCTGGGGGGGCGGGGACGAGCAGTACGTC. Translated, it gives CASSWGGGDEQYV.

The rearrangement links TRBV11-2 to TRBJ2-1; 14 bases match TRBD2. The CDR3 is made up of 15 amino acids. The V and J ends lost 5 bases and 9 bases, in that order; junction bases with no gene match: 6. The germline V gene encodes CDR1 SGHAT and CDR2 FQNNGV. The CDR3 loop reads CASSPTSGRASEQFF. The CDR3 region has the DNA TGTGCCAGCAGCCCGACTAGCGGGAGGGCCTCTGAGCAGTTCTTC.

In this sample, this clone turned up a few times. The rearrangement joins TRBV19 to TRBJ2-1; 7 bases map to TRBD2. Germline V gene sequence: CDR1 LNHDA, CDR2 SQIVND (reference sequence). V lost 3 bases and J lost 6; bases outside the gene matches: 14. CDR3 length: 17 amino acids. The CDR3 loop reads CASSMGYAGEGFNEQFF. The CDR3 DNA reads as TGTGCCAGTAGTATGGGGTACGCGGGAGAGGGCTTCAATGAGCAGTTCTTC.

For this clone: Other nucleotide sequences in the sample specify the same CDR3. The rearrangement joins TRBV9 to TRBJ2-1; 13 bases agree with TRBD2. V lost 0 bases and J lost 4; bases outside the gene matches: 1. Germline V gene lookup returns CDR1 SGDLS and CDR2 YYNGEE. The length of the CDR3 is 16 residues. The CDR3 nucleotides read TGTGCCAGCAGCGTAGAACTAGCGGGAGGGTACAATGAGCAGTTCTTC. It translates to CASSVELAGGYNEQFF.